This T cell receptor beta chain stems from a study of T cells in Graves' hyperthyroidism and ophthalmopathy. CDR1 SGHDT and CDR2 YYEEEE come from the germline V gene. The CDR3 extends over 16 amino acids. J was trimmed by 3 bases and V by 2 bases; bases with no gene match: 7. Amplified regions were TCR beta CDR3 sequences from RNA transcripts. The HTBI primer set was used in a first-round RT-PCR of the TCR CDR3. TCRdb reprocessed the multiplex PCR reads via MiXCR and lists one record per CDR3 protein. The sample contains more than 450,000 distinct CDR3 sequences, roughly 15% of which appear only once.

The material sequenced was blood. V gene TRBV5-6 combines with J gene TRBJ2-7; 11 bases agree with TRBD2. The sequence was collected from a middle-aged woman with Graves' hyperthyroidism. CDR3 DNA sequence: TGTGCCAGCAGCTTTTCCCTACTAGCGGGAGTCTACGAGCAGTACTTC. It codes for CASSFSLLAGVYEQYF.